The clone carrying this T cell receptor beta chain turned up a few times. Antigen specificity is unknown. The source of the sample is a study of Graves' ophthalmopathy and Graves' hyperthyroidism. Findings and caveats of the study: Also, most clonotypes expanded in the thyroid above 0.001 frequency appeared in blood.

As the template, RNA transcripts were used to amplify TCR beta CDR3 regions. An initial RT-PCR round employing HTBI primers preceded a second-round multiplex PCR. A single record per CDR3 protein comes from TCRdb applying MiXCR to the multiplex PCR reads. The table shows 900,000 to 1,200,000 distinct CDR3 sequences, with approximately 35% occurring only once. The CDR3 covers 15 residues. Germline-derived CDR1 and CDR2 are MGHDK and SYGVNS. V was pared by 5 bases and J by 7 bases, with 18 bases between. Orbital computed tomography, together with clinical symptoms, serum thyroxine, TRAb and thyroid ultrasound, was used for diagnosis.

This chain links TRBV25-1 with TRBJ1-5; D is undetermined. The sample was peripheral blood or thyroid tissue (not recorded which). The receptor was derived from an adult man with Graves' hyperthyroidism. CDR3 loop: CASSLNPPLGQPQHF. In nucleotides, the CDR3 is TGTGCCAGCAGTTTGAACCCCCCCCTGGGACAGCCCCAGCATTTT. Complete variable domain (other parts from reference TRBV25-1 and TRBJ1-5): EADIYQTPRYLVIGTGKKITLECSQTMGHDKMYWYQQDPGMELHLIHYSYGVNSTEKGDLSSESTVSRIRTEHFPLTLESARPSHTSQYLCASSLNPPLGQPQHFGDGTRLSIL.